The entry below gives a single T cell receptor (beta chain) sequence along with its context. Its antigen has not been determined. Per-nucleotide qualities are absent, and no much larger clonotype sits a single base away. The CDR3 sequence holds 14 residues, the cysteine and phenylalanine included. Just CDR3 DNA is preserved here, 42 bases in frame from base 1. V gives up 6 bases and J gives up 8 bases, and the segment between their germline ends measures 17 bases. The germline V gene supplies CDR1 MNHEY and CDR2 SVGAGI. The collaborating institutions used their own protocols to collect whole blood in K2EDTA tubes. Collaborator samples were shipped for TCRbeta analysis as frozen whole blood, isolated PBMCs, or DNA extracted from either sample type. TCRbeta CDR3 regions were amplified from genomic DNA using the immunoSEQ Assay, a bias-controlled multiplex PCR. As for the authors' bioinformatics: The number of nucleated cells in each sample was estimated by amplification of reference gene primers within the assay. Sequence reads were collapsed and filtered to measure the absolute abundance of every unique TCRbeta CDR3 rearrangement. For each sample, productive Simpson clonality was calculated as the square root of Simpson's diversity index over productive rearrangements. Here the immuneACCESS table is served through TCRdb, limited to in-frame sequences with V and J called. Missing clones are a known gap in these copies; in checked studies unresolved V genes cover under half, and the rest lacks a known reason. V, J and clone size were drawn from that table, and D and trimming were deduced from the DNA. The sample includes about 170,000 clones, with approximately 84% observed a single time. 22% of the sample lies in the top ten.

These data are taken from a study of blood T cell repertoires in COVID-19 (TCRdb year 2020). Regarding the research as a whole: Samples from collaborators originated in the United States, Italy and Spain and spanned both the acute and convalescent phases of COVID-19. The material from the prospective study consisted of cDNA or gDNA derived from T cells, B-cell-depleted T cells, or PBMCs. Subjects who had been exposed to COVID-19, were actively infected with it, or had recovered from it provided the deeply sampled blood TCRbeta repertoires that made up the dataset. A freely available public database, intended as a resource for researchers studying the immune response to SARS-CoV-2, is where the repertoires were released. The samples were drawn from two sources: the first 160 participants of the ongoing ImmuneRACE study, and over 1,000 subjects contributed by 6 global collaborators. A de-identified subject ID, COVID-19 status, age in years and sex were almost always included in the sample metadata. Where available, HLA class I and class II types were obtained from metadata supplied by the sample provider rather than from assay-based typing. Study-wide conclusions, independent of this receptor: The quantity of clinical and demographic metadata differed by source and by participant and was supplied without curation.

The sequenced sample was peripheral blood. The sequence was collected from a woman aged 80 or over with acute or convalescent COVID-19. This chain joins TRBV6-5 to TRBJ2-1; the D gene is perhaps TRBD1, on 5 matching bases. CDR3 loop: CASSLDGAAYEQFF. The DNA is as follows: TGTGCCAGCAGCCTCGATGGGGCGGCCTATGAGCAGTTCTTC.